The clone carrying this TCR beta chain was seen at least ten times. TCRdb analysed the PCR reads with MiXCR anew, one entry per CDR3 protein. This sample has 16,000 or so distinct CDR3 sequences, with 44% found just once. Per germline, CDR1 MNHEY and CDR2 SVGEGT. Trimming cost V 6 bases and J 2 bases; bases outside gene matches: 6. The CDR3 is made up of 14 amino acids. This specimen belongs to a study of tumor-infiltrating lymphocytes in oesophageal squamous cell carcinoma. Sequencing was performed on blood. This clonotype originated in a female donor with esophageal squamous cell carcinoma. The genes are TRBV6-2 or TRBV6-3 and TRBJ2-7; TRBD1 agrees at 8 bases. In DNA, the CDR3 is TGTGCCAGCAGAGGCGGACAGGGAACCTACGAGCAGTACTTC. It translates to CASRGGQGTYEQYF.